This passage covers 32 T cell receptor beta chains from one sample sequenced in a study of blood T cells in healthy people across ages (dated by TCRdb to between 2014 and 2017). The library was generated by 5' RACE. TCRdb names Illumina HiSeq 2500 as the instrument used. The second PCR ran for about 7 to 11 cycles and used a J-beta primer mix along with a sample-barcoded 5' primer. TCRdb's own reprocessing of the public reads used fastp at Q25 and MiXCR and kept productive beta chains. Every entry covers one CDR3 protein and lists the most common genes and DNA from its rows. This sample gives hundreds of thousands of distinct CDR3 sequences in total; more than 50% of them show up just once. Jointly, the top ten make up under 30% of the sample. The sample comprised blood. The receptors here all came from a man between 35 and 55 years old in good health.

The chain is built from TRBV28 and TRBJ2-3, with D unclear. The CDR3 is 16 residues long. The V and J ends lost 6 bases and 2 bases respectively, with 18 bases between them. CDR1 is MDHEN, CDR2 SYDVKM, per germline. This CDR3 reads CASSPGGGLATDTQYF. The CDR3 region has the DNA TGTGCCAGCAGCCCAGGCGGCGGTCTGGCCACAGATACGCAGTATTTT. The full variable domain, rest sourced from reference TRBV28 and TRBJ2-3, is DVKVTQSSRYLVKRTGEKVFLECVQDMDHENMFWYRQDPGLGLRLIYFSYDVKMKEKGDIPEGYSVSREKKERFSLILESASTNQTSMYLCASSPGGGLATDTQYFGPGTRLTVL.

In its sample, this clonotype was seen a few times. This sequence joins TRBV7-6 and TRBJ2-3, with 7 bases matching TRBD2. The CDR3 loop spans 18 amino acids. Trimming at V came to 2 bases and at J to 6 bases, leaving 17 bases not matched to a gene. Germline assignment: CDR1 SGHVS and CDR2 FNYEAQ. This chain's CDR3 is CASSLPTSLAEVVDTQYF. CDR3 bases: TGTGCCAGCAGCTTACCCACATCTCTAGCGGAGGTAGTGGATACGCAGTATTTT.

This clonotype was seen a few times. The CDR3 nucleotides are TGTGCCATCAGCTTCTCTAGAGTCGAGGAGCAGTACTTC. Amino acids: CAISFSRVEEQYF. The J gene is TRBJ2-7, the V gene TRBV10-3; no firm D call. Germline CDR1 is ENHRY and CDR2 is SYGVKD. The germline V and J ends were trimmed by 6 bases and 7 bases, with 16 bases remaining between them. The CDR3 contains 13 residues.

The rearrangement uses TRBV7-8 and TRBJ2-7; a possible D gene is TRBD2 (6 bases). This CDR3 has 17 residues. V lost 0 bases and J lost 2, with 17 bases in between. Germline assignment: CDR1 SGHVS and CDR2 FQNEAQ. This CDR3 reads CASSLASGTGLPYEQYF. In nucleotides, the CDR3 is TGTGCCAGCAGCTTAGCCTCAGGAACGGGACTTCCCTACGAGCAGTACTTC.

This chain uses TRBV24-1 with TRBJ2-1; 7 nucleotides line up with TRBD1. The germline gives CDR1 KGHDR, CDR2 SFDVKD. This CDR3 contains 15 residues. The V segment lost 3 bases and the J segment 5 bases; nucleotides outside the gene matches: 6. The CDR3: CATSDPGTVHNEQFF. CDR3 nucleotides: TGTGCCACCAGTGATCCGGGGACAGTTCACAATGAGCAGTTCTTC.

The chain has TRBV11-1 and TRBJ1-6, with D possibly TRBD1 on 5 matching bases. This CDR3 comprises 14 residues. V lost 5 bases, J lost 5 bases, and 10 bases lay in between. The germline CDR1 and CDR2 sequences are SGHAT and FQDESV (reference sequence). As DNA, the CDR3 is TGTGCCAGCAGCCGGGGCCTAAATAATTCACCCCTCCACTTT. It codes for CASSRGLNNSPLHF.

The chain combines TRBV12-3 or TRBV12-4 with TRBJ2-5; D may be TRBD1 (6 bases). V was shortened by 5 bases and J by 4 bases, with 14 bases between the two germline ends. CDR3 size: 14 residues. CDR3 coding DNA: TGTGCCAGCAGTCCACAGGGTCGAGTAGAGACCCAGTACTTC. As protein: CASSPQGRVETQYF.

This chain connects TRBV5-1 to TRBJ2-5; D is possibly TRBD1 or TRBD2 (6 bases each). The V and J ends lost 4 bases and 0 bases respectively, with 13 bases between them. The CDR3 is 15 amino acids. Germline assignment: CDR1 SGHRS and CDR2 YFSETQ. DNA of the CDR3: TGCGCCAGCAGCGGGGGGCACAGAGACCAAGAGACCCAGTACTTC. It specifies CASSGGHRDQETQYF. Supplemented by reference TRBV5-1 and TRBJ2-5, the full variable domain reads KAGVTQTPRYLIKTRGQQVTLSCSPISGHRSVSWYQQTPGQGLQFLFEYFSETQRNKGNFPGRFSGRQFSNSRSEMNVSTLELGDSALYLCASSGGHRDQETQYFGPGTRLLVL.

This sequence joins TRBV7-9 and TRBJ2-1, with D unresolved. CDR3 length: 14 residues. Trimming shortened V by 2 bases and J by 5 bases, and 10 bases separated the two germline ends. Germline lookup yields CDR1 SEHNR and CDR2 FQNEAQ (reference sequence). Here the CDR3 reads CASSLQAQNNEQFF. The CDR3 nucleotides read TGTGCCAGCAGCTTACAGGCCCAAAACAATGAGCAGTTCTTC.

The chain joins TRBV6-6 to TRBJ1-2, with 10 nucleotides matching TRBD1. This CDR3 has 15 residues. Per germline, CDR1 MNHNY and CDR2 SVGAGI (reference sequence). The junction had 4 bases not matched to a gene; V was cut back by 4 bases and J by 2 bases. The CDR3 DNA follows: TGTGCCAGCAGTTCCTTGGACAGGGGGAACTATGGCTACACCTTC. Protein product: CASSSLDRGNYGYTF.

The V call is TRBV20-1, the J call TRBJ2-3, with D tentatively TRBD1 or TRBD2 (5 bases each). Germline V gene data show CDR1 as DFQATT and CDR2 as SNEGSKA (reference sequence). The germline V and J ends were trimmed by 1 base and 4 bases, with 15 bases remaining between them. CDR3 length equals 15 residues. CDR3 sequence (DNA): TGCAGTGCTAGAGGACTGAGGGGCATGGCAGATACGCAGTATTTT. Translated: CSARGLRGMADTQYF.

This rearrangement joins TRBV2 to TRBJ2-1; unclear D gene. This CDR3 has 17 amino acids. Looked up from germline, CDR1 is SNHLY and CDR2 is FYNNEI. Trimming took 2 bases from V and 5 from J, leaving 19 bases between them. In DNA, the CDR3 is TGTGCCAGCAGTGAAATAGGTCCTCTATCTCGGGACAATGAGCAGTTCTTC. This encodes CASSEIGPLSRDNEQFF.

The genes are TRBV5-1 and TRBJ1-1; D perhaps matches TRBD1 (6 bases). Germline V CDR1 and CDR2: SGHRS, YFSETQ. Trimming removed 0 bases at V and 6 bases at J, with 21 bases between. The CDR3 is 17 residues long. CDR3 sequence: CASSLAGGRSSRAEAFF. The CDR3 nucleotides are TGCGCCAGCAGCTTGGCCGGGGGCCGCTCCTCCCGAGCTGAAGCTTTCTTT. The whole variable domain, remainder taken from reference TRBV5-1 and TRBJ1-1, is KAGVTQTPRYLIKTRGQQVTLSCSPISGHRSVSWYQQTPGQGLQFLFEYFSETQRNKGNFPGRFSGRQFSNSRSEMNVSTLELGDSALYLCASSLAGGRSSRAEAFFGQGTRLTVV.

The CDR3, as DNA: TGTGCCAGCGGAACTAGCGGGACAACGCAGTATTTT. Translating gives CASGTSGTTQYF. This chain links TRBV7-2 with TRBJ2-3, with TRBD2 matching over 10 bases. V lost 8 bases to trimming and J lost 9 bases; unmatched junction nucleotides: 5. The germline V gene encodes CDR1 SGHTA and CDR2 FQGNSA. CDR3 length: 12 residues.

This clonotype was seen a few times. J is TRBJ1-2 and V is TRBV29-1; tentatively, D is TRBD1 (6 bases). Trimming stripped 4 bases from V and 3 bases from J, with 9 bases between. Germline V lookup: CDR1 SQVTM, CDR2 ANQGSEA. The CDR3 has 12 amino acids. DNA for the CDR3: TGCAGCGTTGTATCAGGGGACTATGGCTACACCTTC. Translated: CSVVSGDYGYTF. Combining the CDR3 with reference TRBV29-1 and TRBJ1-2 gives the whole variable domain SAVISQKPSRDICQRGTSLTIQCQVDSQVTMMFWYRQQPGQSLTLIATANQGSEATYESGFVIDKFPISRPNLTFSTLTVSNMSPEDSSIYLCSVVSGDYGYTFGSGTRLTVV.

This clonotype was recorded a few times. The chain has TRBV12-3 or TRBV12-4 and TRBJ2-7; D ambiguous. There are 15 residues in the CDR3. Between the trimmed V and J ends, which lost 5 bases and 3 bases, there was a span of 17 bases. CDR3 residues: CASSLHRGLSYEQYF. CDR3 nucleotides: TGTGCCAGCAGTCTTCATAGAGGATTAAGCTACGAGCAGTACTTC.

V is TRBV9 and J is TRBJ2-5; D may be TRBD2 (6 bases). CDR1 and CDR2 (germline): SGDLS, YYNGEE. The CDR3 totals 17 residues. Deletions cut 4 bases from V and 4 bases from J, with 23 bases between. CDR3 sequence: CASSPSVRDSRGETQYF. The CDR3 bases are TGTGCCAGCAGCCCATCCGTCCGGGACTCACGGGGAGAGACCCAGTACTTC.

This clonotype was found a few times. The chain uses TRBV7-6 and TRBJ2-7, with D maybe TRBD1 (5 bases). Germline CDR1 is SGHVS and CDR2 is FNYEAQ. The CDR3 length is 14 residues. V lost 5 bases and J 3 bases, leaving 14 bases between the germline ends. CDR3 amino acids: CASSRYSRVYEQYF. CDR3 DNA: TGTGCCAGCAGCCGCTACTCCAGGGTCTACGAGCAGTACTTC.

This clonotype showed up just a few times. The J gene is TRBJ1-5, the V gene TRBV27, with a weak D call TRBD1 (6 bases). Trimming removed 5 bases from V and 2 bases from J, with 16 bases in between. This CDR3 has 16 residues. The germline gives CDR1 MNHEY, CDR2 SMNVEV (reference sequence). CDR3 sequence: CASSPRFPGGNQPQHF. In DNA, the CDR3 is TGTGCCAGCAGTCCCCGTTTTCCAGGGGGCAATCAGCCCCAGCATTTT.

This clonotype was counted between two and nine times. The chain carries TRBV25-1 and TRBJ2-7, with 9 positions matching TRBD2. Looked up from germline, CDR1 is MGHDK and CDR2 is SYGVNS. The CDR3 totals 14 residues. V trimming: 6 bases; J trimming: 5 bases; junction bases outside the gene matches: 8. The CDR3 nucleotides read TGTGCCAGCAGGGATAGCGGGAGTAGCGACGAGCAGTACTTC. It yields the protein CASRDSGSSDEQYF.

This chain joins TRBV20-1 and TRBJ1-5; D call uncertain. Germline CDR1 is DFQATT and CDR2 is SNEGSKA (reference sequence). The CDR3 has 14 residues. The germline V and J ends were trimmed by 3 bases and 2 bases, with 11 bases remaining between them. The CDR3 reads CSASPPRGNQPQHF. DNA for the CDR3: TGCAGTGCTAGTCCCCCACGCGGCAATCAGCCCCAGCATTTT.

The chain links TRBV30 to TRBJ2-3; D perhaps matches TRBD2 (7 bases). With 3 bases removed from V and 3 bases from J, the gap between germline ends came to 19 bases. The CDR3 loop spans 16 amino acids. CDR1 is GTSNPN, CDR2 SVGIG, per germline (reference sequence). The CDR3 DNA reads TGTGCCTGGAGCTTAGCTTTGGGGGGGCGAACAGATACGCAGTATTTT. Translated: CAWSLALGGRTDTQYF.

Details on this clonotype: Just one base apart from a much larger clone, this may be a read error. V usage is TRBV15 and J usage is TRBJ2-4; unclear D gene. The CDR3 has 14 amino acids. CDR1 is LNHNV, CDR2 YYDKDF, per germline (reference sequence). The CDR3 protein is CATSRDHEKTIQYF. DNA of the CDR3: TGTGCCACCAGCAGAGATCACGAGAAAACCATTCAGTACTTC.

This chain joins TRBV3-1 and TRBJ2-3; possibly TRBD2 for D (7 bases). CDR3 size: 15 residues. Germline lookup yields CDR1 LGHDT and CDR2 YNNKEL (reference sequence). The V gene lost 1 base and the J gene lost 6 bases, with 14 bases spanning the gap. CDR3 bases: TGTGCCAGCAGCCAAGTAGGGGGGGCGCGGGATACGCAGTATTTT. Translated, it gives CASSQVGGARDTQYF.

The V and J genes are TRBV4-3 and TRBJ2-5; D is perhaps TRBD1 (6 bases). The CDR3 runs 13 residues. Germline V lookup: CDR1 LGHNA, CDR2 YSLEER. The V gene lost 0 bases and the J gene lost 5 bases, with 7 bases spanning the gap. The CDR3 spells CASSQDQGETQYF. CDR3 bases: TGCGCCAGCAGCCAAGATCAGGGGGAGACCCAGTACTTC.

Notes on this clonotype: This sequence may be a read error, since a much larger clone differs from it by one base. This chain connects TRBV12-3 or TRBV12-4 to TRBJ2-1; a weak D match, TRBD1 (5 bases). Between the trimmed V and J ends, which lost 8 bases and 9 bases, there was a span of 17 bases. There are 13 residues in the CDR3. CDR3 bases: TGTGCCAGCGGCTCAACCAGGGATGGTGAGCAGTTCTTC. Its protein product is CASGSTRDGEQFF.

The CDR3 sequence is CASSFQGMLGLPTGPLSDTQYF. CDR3 nucleotide sequence: TGTGCCAGCAGCTTTCAAGGGATGCTAGGGCTTCCCACCGGTCCCCTTTCAGATACGCAGTATTTT. The J gene is TRBJ2-3, the V gene TRBV7-6; D gene unclear. V was shortened by 3 bases and J by 4 bases, with 35 bases between the two germline ends. The CDR3 totals 22 residues. CDR1 is SGHVS, CDR2 FNYEAQ, per germline.

The V gene is TRBV18, the J gene TRBJ2-4; 8 bases are shared with TRBD1. The V gene end was trimmed by 3 bases and the J gene end by 8 bases; junction bases not matched to a gene: 6. CDR3 length: 14 amino acids. CDR1 and CDR2 (germline): KGHSH, LQKENI. The CDR3 sequence: CASSPGQGGDIQYF. The DNA of the CDR3 is TGTGCCAGCTCACCCGGACAGGGTGGGGACATTCAGTACTTC.

This chain links TRBV3-1 with TRBJ2-5; TRBD2 matches at 10 bases. Per the germline V gene, CDR1 is LGHDT and CDR2 is YNNKEL (reference sequence). The CDR3 has 15 amino acids. V lost 3 bases to trimming and J lost 11 bases; unmatched junction nucleotides: 12. In DNA form, the CDR3 reads TGTGCCAGCAGCCAGACTAGCGGGTTCCTCAATGAGCAGTACTTC. Protein product: CASSQTSGFLNEQYF.

The DNA of the CDR3 is TGTGCCAGCAGCTTTACTGGCGGGAGGGACTACGAGCAGTACTTC. Protein: CASSFTGGRDYEQYF. The chain has TRBV7-2 and TRBJ2-7, with 9 bases fitting TRBD2. Germline V gene data show CDR1 as SGHTA and CDR2 as FQGNSA. The V and J ends lost 3 bases and 3 bases, in that order; junction bases with no gene match: 6. The CDR3 is 15 amino acids.

For the CDR3, the DNA is TGTGCCAGCAGCGTAGTTGGGGACAGGGTTTTATCGTATGGCTACACCTTC. Translation gives CASSVVGDRVLSYGYTF. The chain joins TRBV9 to TRBJ1-2; 9 bases agree with TRBD1. The CDR3 extends over 17 amino acids. From germline, CDR1 is SGDLS and CDR2 YYNGEE. The V gene end was trimmed by 0 bases and the J gene end by 5 bases; junction bases not matched to a gene: 11.

V is TRBV10-3 and J is TRBJ2-2; D is possibly TRBD1 (5 bases). Germline V gene lookup returns CDR1 ENHRY and CDR2 SYGVKD. This CDR3 contains 15 residues. Trimming cost V 8 bases and J 0 bases, with 13 bases left between them. CDR3 region: CAILRGTANTGELFF. In nucleotides, the CDR3 is TGTGCCATCCTTAGGGGAACTGCGAACACCGGGGAGCTGTTTTTT.